A selection of T cell receptor beta chains follows, all from one sample in a study of early T cells in non-severe SARS-CoV-2 infection. TCRdb reanalysed the 5' RACE reads using MiXCR and keeps one entry per CDR3 protein. The data hold about 90,000 distinct CDR3 sequences, with around 12% observed a single time. The sample was whole blood, taken at baseline. The origin of the receptors is an adult who was a healthcare worker with PCR-confirmed SARS-CoV-2 infection or an uninfected control (not recorded which). Each CDR3 is given without its conserved first and last residue. Each record gives: J gene, clone size, V gene, CDR3 protein. Clone size is given for some rows only: seen once, a few or many times, or a class if the clone is expanded.

>TRBJ2-7|.|TRBV7-2
ASSPGLAKLEQY
>TRBJ2-2|many|TRBV6-5
ASSLRGPGELF
>TRBJ1-5|many|TRBV28
ASSPPPRVRSNQPQH
>TRBJ1-1|many|TRBV30
ASSGRGGGMNTEAF
>TRBJ1-2|few|TRBV10-3
AITQGPEFRGYT
>TRBJ2-7|many|TRBV11-3
ASSRPTSGGPSEQY
>TRBJ2-3|few|TRBV28
ASSSQPGAGGLDTQY
>TRBJ1-1|few|TRBV5-1
ASSSGPTGTEAF
>TRBJ2-2|few|TRBV29-1
SVEWNTGELF
>TRBJ2-3|.|TRBV5-1
ASSPAQSGALGDTQY
>TRBJ1-4|.|TRBV3-1
ASSQESGARANEKLF
>TRBJ2-1|few|TRBV20-1
SAGSGKAEQF
>TRBJ2-5|.|TRBV12-3/TRBV12-4
ANSQPQVGEKETQY
>TRBJ2-7|few|TRBV7-8
ASIGAYEQY
>TRBJ2-3|many|TRBV12-3/TRBV12-4
ASSREPDSTDTQY
>TRBJ1-1|many|TRBV18
ASSPGTGNTEAF
>TRBJ2-4|.|TRBV20-1
SARDVASGSNIQY
>TRBJ2-7|.|TRBV28
ASSLWGTGMYEQY
>TRBJ2-7|many|TRBV28
ASSLSPGREAHEQY
>TRBJ1-3|.|TRBV10-3
AISLGQLSGNTIY
>TRBJ2-3|.|TRBV19
ASSNRGRGGTDTQY
>TRBJ2-1|.|TRBV6-5
ASRLLSGGTSCNEQF
>TRBJ2-7|many|TRBV4-1
ASSPSTRSYEQY
>TRBJ1-2|.|TRBV6-5
ASLPTTRTLLGYT
>TRBJ1-3|many|TRBV20-1
SARATGQGATGNTIY
>TRBJ2-5|many|TRBV29-1
SVTKETQY
>TRBJ1-5|many|TRBV6-1
ASSGRTGLEALQPQH
>TRBJ1-1|many|TRBV3-1
ASSQGPGQLNTEAF
>TRBJ2-2|.|TRBV6-5
ASSYLVVRGSGELF